These 15 T cell receptor beta chains share one sample of origin, sequenced in a study of siplizumab effects on memory and regulatory T cells. Clones were read by immunoSEQ multiplex PCR, and TCRdb kept only the in-frame ones, dropping some. The sample carries fewer than 130,000 clones, roughly 92% recorded once. Sequenced material: CD4+ T cells sorted from blood. The origin of the receptors is a human donor in good health.

The gene calls are TRBV27 and TRBJ1-1; possible D gene TRBD1, 5 bases. The CDR3 length is 16 residues. Trimming cost V 5 bases and J 5 bases, with 21 bases left between them. Per germline, CDR1 MNHEY and CDR2 SMNVEV (reference sequence). The CDR3 sequence: CASSPWVGQGQTEAFF. As DNA, the CDR3 is TGTGCCAGCAGTCCGTGGGTTGGTCAGGGTCAAACTGAAGCTTTCTTT.

The V call is TRBV27, the J call TRBJ1-4; 10 bases agree with TRBD1. This CDR3 is 16 amino acids long. The V and J ends lost 4 bases and 7 bases, in that order; junction bases with no gene match: 9. CDR1 and CDR2 from the germline V gene are MNHEY and SMNVEV (reference sequence). CDR3 sequence reads: CASSSLTGGLVEKLFF. In nucleotides, the CDR3 is TGTGCCAGCAGTTCCTTGACAGGGGGCCTGGTTGAAAAACTGTTTTTT.

The genes are TRBV5-1 and TRBJ2-3; D not resolved. V was cut by 5 bases and J by 4 bases, with 11 bases left in between. The CDR3 runs 13 residues. Germline V CDR1 and CDR2: SGHRS, YFSETQ. The CDR3 coding sequence is TGCGCCAGCAGAATCGAGGCCCCAGATACGCAGTATTTT. Protein sequence: CASRIEAPDTQYF.

The chain links TRBV11-2 to TRBJ2-3; no firm D call. The V and J ends lost 3 bases and 2 bases respectively, with 9 bases between them. Germline CDR1 is SGHAT and CDR2 is FQNNGV. CDR3 length: 14 amino acids. The CDR3 loop reads CASSLRQSTDTQYF. The DNA for the CDR3 is TGTGCCAGCAGCTTGAGGCAGTCCACAGATACGCAGTATTTT.

This rearrangement joins TRBV4-1 to TRBJ1-2; a possible D gene is TRBD1 (5 bases). The CDR3 totals 13 residues. The V and J ends lost 1 base and 4 bases respectively, with 7 bases between them. Looked up from germline, CDR1 is MGHRA and CDR2 is YSYEKL. The CDR3 DNA reads TGCGCCAGCAGCCAAGGGGGGTCCTATGGCTACACCTTC. Amino acids: CASSQGGSYGYTF.

The chain has TRBV2 and TRBJ2-2; D is uncertain. The V and J ends lost 7 bases and 3 bases respectively, with 9 bases between them. The CDR3 totals 13 residues. Germline V lookup: CDR1 SNHLY, CDR2 FYNNEI. The CDR3 sequence: CASISKDTGELFF. CDR3 coding DNA: TGTGCCAGCATAAGTAAGGACACCGGGGAGCTGTTTTTT. Based on the CDR3 plus reference TRBV2 and TRBJ2-2, the full variable domain is EPEVTQTPSHQVTQMGQEVILRCVPISNHLYFYWYRQILGQKVEFLVSFYNNEISEKSEIFDDQFSVERPDGSNFTLKIRSTKLEDSAMYFCASISKDTGELFFGEGSRLTVL.

The J gene is TRBJ1-6, the V gene TRBV12-5; D remains unclear. The V and J ends lost 5 bases and 9 bases respectively, with 14 bases between them. Germline loops: CDR1 LGHNT, CDR2 FRNRAP. The CDR3 consists of 14 residues. The CDR3 loop reads CASGQDGSVSPLHF. CDR3 nucleotides: TGTGCTAGTGGTCAGGACGGGTCAGTTTCACCCCTCCACTTT.

This clone was observed once. The chain couples TRBV5-4 to TRBJ2-7, with 10 bases fitting TRBD2. The V gene's germline CDR1 is SGHNT and CDR2 YYREEE (reference sequence). The V and J ends lost 0 bases and 7 bases, in that order; junction bases with no gene match: 4. CDR3 size: 14 residues. CDR3 region: CASSLEGTSDEQYF. In DNA, the CDR3 is TGTGCCAGCAGCTTGGAGGGGACTAGCGATGAGCAGTACTTC.

The chain employs TRBV30 and TRBJ1-2; D unresolved. CDR1 is GTSNPN and CDR2 is SVGIG in the germline V gene (reference sequence). The CDR3 is made up of 13 amino acids. V was cut by 1 base and J by 0 bases, with 6 bases left in between. In nucleotides, the CDR3 is TGTGCCTGGAGTGCCAGCGCTAACTATGGCTACACCTTC. This encodes CAWSASANYGYTF.

This rearrangement joins TRBV11-2 to TRBJ2-1; TRBD2 matches at 10 bases. J lost 5 bases, V lost 2 bases, and 12 bases had no gene match. Germline CDR1 SGHAT, CDR2 FQNNGV. The CDR3 totals 18 residues. The CDR3 nucleotides are TGTGCCAGCAGCTTACGGGCATCGGTAGCGGGAGGCGACAATGAGCAGTTCTTC. It translates to CASSLRASVAGGDNEQFF.

J is TRBJ2-2 and V is TRBV7-8; the match to TRBD2 covers 14 bases. Per the germline V gene, CDR1 is SGHVS and CDR2 is FQNEAQ. The V gene end was trimmed by 0 bases and the J gene end by 3 bases; junction bases not matched to a gene: 3. The CDR3 sequence is 18 residues long. CDR3 protein: CASSLARTSGGYTGELFF. Here the CDR3 DNA reads TGTGCCAGCAGCTTAGCTCGGACTAGCGGGGGGTACACCGGGGAGCTGTTTTTT.

This chain links TRBV6-5 with TRBJ1-6, with TRBD1 identical over 9 bases. CDR3 length equals 15 residues. V was clipped by 0 bases and J by 8 bases; unmatched bases: 2. Germline loops: CDR1 MNHEY, CDR2 SVGAGI. The CDR3 here is CASSYSRTGDSPLHF. In nucleotides, the CDR3 is TGTGCCAGCAGTTACTCACGGACAGGGGATTCACCCCTCCACTTT.

This chain connects TRBV4-2 to TRBJ1-2, with 8 bases matching TRBD1. CDR1 and CDR2 from the germline V gene are LGHNA and YNFKEQ. The CDR3 has 14 amino acids. V was pared by 6 bases and J by 3 bases, with 6 bases of the junction left unmatched. CDR3 protein: CASRPSGGDYGYTF. The CDR3 bases are TGTGCCAGCAGGCCTTCAGGGGGCGACTATGGCTACACCTTC.

The chain combines TRBV5-1 with TRBJ1-1; D not resolved. The CDR3 totals 14 residues. Per the germline V gene, CDR1 is SGHRS and CDR2 is YFSETQ. Deletions cut 0 bases from V and 5 bases from J, with 11 bases between. DNA for the CDR3: TGCGCCAGCAGCTTGGGGCCCCTCGATACTGAAGCTTTCTTT. This encodes CASSLGPLDTEAFF.

This chain links TRBV29-1 with TRBJ2-1, with no clear D. The V gene lost 5 bases and the J gene lost 10 bases, with 15 bases spanning the gap. Germline V CDR1 and CDR2: SQVTM, ANQGSEA. The CDR3 is made up of 12 amino acids. The DNA for the CDR3 is TGCAGCGTTCTTCGTAATGAGATCGAGCAGTTCTTC. This codes for CSVLRNEIEQFF.